Detailed here is one TCR beta chain. In the study's own analysis: Reference gene primer amplification gave nucleated cell count estimates. Sequencing used immunoSEQ multiplex PCR; TCRdb keeps in-frame clones, though not all of them. V and J calls and clone size are as listed in that table; D and trimming were resolved from the DNA. The repertoire includes under 90,000 clones, 87% of them detected once, and 3.4% sits in the top ten. The data originate from a study of blood T cell repertoires in COVID-19. About the study: T cells, B-cell-depleted T cells, or PBMCs provided the cDNA or gDNA that served as material.

Seattle patients were enrolled during active infection and followed longitudinally. The CDR3 contains 14 residues. The germline V gene encodes CDR1 LGHDT and CDR2 YNNKEL (reference sequence). J was trimmed by 5 bases and V by 2 bases; bases with no gene match: 5. The chain joins TRBV3-1 (or the pseudogene TRBV3-2) to TRBJ1-2, with 7 nucleotides matching TRBD1. The sequence was obtained from a woman between 50 and 59 years old with COVID-19, enrolled during active disease. Input material: peripheral blood. The CDR3 is CASSQPGTAYGYTF. CDR3 nucleotide sequence: TGTGCCAGCAGCCAACCCGGGACAGCATATGGCTACACCTTC.